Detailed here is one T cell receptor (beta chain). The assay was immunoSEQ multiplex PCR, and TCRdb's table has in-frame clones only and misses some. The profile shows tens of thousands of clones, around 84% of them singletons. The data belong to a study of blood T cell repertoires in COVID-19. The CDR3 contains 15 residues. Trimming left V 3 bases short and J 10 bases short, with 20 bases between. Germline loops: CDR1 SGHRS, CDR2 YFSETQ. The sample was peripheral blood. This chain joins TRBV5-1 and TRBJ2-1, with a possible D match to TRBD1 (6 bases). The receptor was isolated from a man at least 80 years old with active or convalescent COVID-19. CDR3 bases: TGCGCCAGCAGCTCACAAACAACAGGGTCCCGGGAGCAGTTCTTC. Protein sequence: CASSSQTTGSREQFF. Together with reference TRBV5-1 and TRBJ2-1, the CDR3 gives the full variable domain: KAGVTQTPRYLIKTRGQQVTLSCSPISGHRSVSWYQQTPGQGLQFLFEYFSETQRNKGNFPGRFSGRQFSNSRSEMNVSTLELGDSALYLCASSSQTTGSREQFFGPGTRLTVL.